This TCR beta chain derives from a study of blood T cell repertoires in COVID-19. Study overall: Sites across the United States, Italy and Spain contributed samples from acute and convalescent COVID-19.

Germline V gene data show CDR1 as SNHLY and CDR2 as FYNNEI. With 5 bases removed from V and 1 base from J, the gap between germline ends came to 16 bases. The CDR3 sequence is 16 residues long. Clones were read by immunoSEQ multiplex PCR, and TCRdb kept only the in-frame ones, dropping some. The sample records about 190,000 clones, around four fifths being singletons. The V and J genes are TRBV2 and TRBJ2-3; weak D call: TRBD2 (5 bases). The source of this sequence is a woman in her 70s with active or convalescent COVID-19. Material: peripheral blood. The chain's CDR3 is CASSSDRGYGTDTQYF. In DNA form, the CDR3 reads TGTGCCAGCAGTTCTGACCGGGGATACGGCACAGATACGCAGTATTTT.